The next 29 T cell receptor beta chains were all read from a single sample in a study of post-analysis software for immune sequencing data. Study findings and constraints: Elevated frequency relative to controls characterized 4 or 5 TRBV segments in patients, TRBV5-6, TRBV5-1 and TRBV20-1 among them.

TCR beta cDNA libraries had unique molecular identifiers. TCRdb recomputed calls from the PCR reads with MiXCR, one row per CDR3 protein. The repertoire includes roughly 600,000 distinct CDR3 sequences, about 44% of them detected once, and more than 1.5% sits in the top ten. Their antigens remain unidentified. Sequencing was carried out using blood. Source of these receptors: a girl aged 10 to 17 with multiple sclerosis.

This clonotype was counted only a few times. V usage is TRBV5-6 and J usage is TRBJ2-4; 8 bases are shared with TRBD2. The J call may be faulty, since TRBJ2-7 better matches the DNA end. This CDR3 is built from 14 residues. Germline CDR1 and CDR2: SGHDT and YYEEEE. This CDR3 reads CASSRAGASYEQYF. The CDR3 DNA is TGTGCCAGCTCTCGAGCGGGGGCCTCCTACGAGCAGTACTTC.

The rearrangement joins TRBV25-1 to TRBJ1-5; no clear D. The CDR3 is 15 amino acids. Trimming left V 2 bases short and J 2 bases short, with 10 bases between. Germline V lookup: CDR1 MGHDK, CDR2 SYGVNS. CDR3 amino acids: CASSEGHRGNQPQHF. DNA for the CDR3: TGTGCCAGCAGTGAAGGTCATAGGGGCAATCAGCCCCAGCATTTT.

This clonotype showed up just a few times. In DNA form, the CDR3 reads TGCAGTGCCACGCGCCAAGATCCGGGACAGACAAATATAGATAGCAATCAGCCCCAGCATTTT. It is translated as CSATRQDPGQTNIDSNQPQHF. This sequence joins TRBV20-1 and TRBJ1-5; 7 bases agree with TRBD1. CDR3 length: 21 residues. J was trimmed by 0 bases and V by 6 bases; bases with no gene match: 26. CDR1 and CDR2 (germline): DFQATT, SNEGSKA (reference sequence).

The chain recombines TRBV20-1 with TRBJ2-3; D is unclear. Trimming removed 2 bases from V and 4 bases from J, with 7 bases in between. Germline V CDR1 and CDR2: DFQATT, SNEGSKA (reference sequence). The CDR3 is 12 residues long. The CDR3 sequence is CSARRLPDTQYF. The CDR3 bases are TGCAGTGCTAGAAGACTTCCAGATACGCAGTATTTT.

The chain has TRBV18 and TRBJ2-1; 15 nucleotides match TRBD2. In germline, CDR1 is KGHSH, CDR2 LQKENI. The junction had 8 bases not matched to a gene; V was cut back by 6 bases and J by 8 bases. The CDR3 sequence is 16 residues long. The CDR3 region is CASSPRTSGGAHEQFF. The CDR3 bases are TGTGCCAGCTCGCCCCGGACTAGCGGGGGGGCCCATGAGCAGTTCTTC.

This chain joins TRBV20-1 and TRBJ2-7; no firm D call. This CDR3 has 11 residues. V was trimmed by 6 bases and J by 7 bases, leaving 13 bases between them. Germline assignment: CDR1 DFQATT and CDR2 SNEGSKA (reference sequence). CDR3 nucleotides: TGCAGTGCCCCTGACGGCGGAGAGCAGTACTTC. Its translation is CSAPDGGEQYF.

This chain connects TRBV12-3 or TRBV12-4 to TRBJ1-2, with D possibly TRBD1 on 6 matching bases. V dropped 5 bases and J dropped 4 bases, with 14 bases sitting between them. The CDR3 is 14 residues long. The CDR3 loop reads CASSQYDRTYGYTF. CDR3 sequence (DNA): TGTGCCAGCAGTCAATACGACAGGACCTATGGCTACACCTTC.

The CDR3 coding sequence is TGCAGTGCCAAAGGAGGGGAGGCGAGGTATTTT. It translates to CSAKGGEARYF. V usage is TRBV20-1 and J usage is TRBJ2-3; D may be TRBD2 (6 bases). CDR1 and CDR2 (germline): DFQATT, SNEGSKA (reference sequence). This CDR3 is 11 amino acids long. Between the trimmed V and J ends, which lost 6 bases and 14 bases, there was a span of 18 bases.

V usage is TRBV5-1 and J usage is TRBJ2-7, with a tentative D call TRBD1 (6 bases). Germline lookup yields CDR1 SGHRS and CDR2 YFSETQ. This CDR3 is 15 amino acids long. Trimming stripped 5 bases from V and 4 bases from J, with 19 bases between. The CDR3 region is CASSLGTTGGYEQYF. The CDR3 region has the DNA TGCGCCAGCAGTCTTGGTACGACAGGCGGATACGAGCAGTACTTC. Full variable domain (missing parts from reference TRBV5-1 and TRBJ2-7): KAGVTQTPRYLIKTRGQQVTLSCSPISGHRSVSWYQQTPGQGLQFLFEYFSETQRNKGNFPGRFSGRQFSNSRSEMNVSTLELGDSALYLCASSLGTTGGYEQYFGPGTRLTVT.

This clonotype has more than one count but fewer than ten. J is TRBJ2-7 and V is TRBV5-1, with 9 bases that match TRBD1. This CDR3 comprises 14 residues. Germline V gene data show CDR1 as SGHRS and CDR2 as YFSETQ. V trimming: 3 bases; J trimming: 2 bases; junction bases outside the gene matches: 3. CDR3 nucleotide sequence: TGCGCCAGCAGCTACAGGGGGCAAGCCTACGAGCAGTACTTC. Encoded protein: CASSYRGQAYEQYF.

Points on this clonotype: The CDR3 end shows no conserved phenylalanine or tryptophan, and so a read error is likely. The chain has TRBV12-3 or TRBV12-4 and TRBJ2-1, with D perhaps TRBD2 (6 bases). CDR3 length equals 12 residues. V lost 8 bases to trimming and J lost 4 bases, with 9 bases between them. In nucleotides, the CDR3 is TGTGCCAGCCAGCGGGCTTACAATGAGCAGTTCGTC. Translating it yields CASQRAYNEQFV.

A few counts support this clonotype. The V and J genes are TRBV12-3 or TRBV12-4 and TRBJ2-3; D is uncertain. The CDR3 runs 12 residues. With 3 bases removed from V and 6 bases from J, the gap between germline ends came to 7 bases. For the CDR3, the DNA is TGTGCCAGCAGTTTCAACTCGGATACGCAGTATTTT. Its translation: CASSFNSDTQYF.

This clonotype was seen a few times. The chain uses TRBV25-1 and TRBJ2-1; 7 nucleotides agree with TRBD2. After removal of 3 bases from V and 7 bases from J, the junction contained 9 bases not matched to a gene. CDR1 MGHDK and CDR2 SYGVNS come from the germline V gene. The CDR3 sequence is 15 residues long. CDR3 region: CASSDWGRASNEQFF. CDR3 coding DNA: TGTGCCAGCAGTGATTGGGGGAGGGCCTCAAATGAGCAGTTCTTC.

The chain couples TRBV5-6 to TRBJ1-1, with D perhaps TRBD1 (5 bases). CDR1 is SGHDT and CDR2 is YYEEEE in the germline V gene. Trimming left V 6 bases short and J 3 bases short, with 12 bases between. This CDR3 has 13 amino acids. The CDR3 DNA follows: TGTGCCAGCACCTCGGGACCGGACACTGAAGCTTTCTTT. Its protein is CASTSGPDTEAFF.

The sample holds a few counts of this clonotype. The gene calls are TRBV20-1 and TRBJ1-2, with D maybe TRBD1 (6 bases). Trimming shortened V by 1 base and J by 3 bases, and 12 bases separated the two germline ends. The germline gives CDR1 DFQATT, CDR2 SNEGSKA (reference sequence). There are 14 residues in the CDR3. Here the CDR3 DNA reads TGCAGTGCTAGAGTCCAGGGGCAGGACTATGGCTACACCTTC. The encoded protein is CSARVQGQDYGYTF.

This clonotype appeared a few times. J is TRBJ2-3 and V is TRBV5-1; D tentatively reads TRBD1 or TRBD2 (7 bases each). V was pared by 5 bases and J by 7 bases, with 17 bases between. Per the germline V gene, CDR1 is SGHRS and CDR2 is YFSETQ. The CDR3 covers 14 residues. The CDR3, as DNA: TGCGCCAGCAGATCTACAGGGGAGGGGAATACGCAGTATTTT. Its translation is CASRSTGEGNTQYF.

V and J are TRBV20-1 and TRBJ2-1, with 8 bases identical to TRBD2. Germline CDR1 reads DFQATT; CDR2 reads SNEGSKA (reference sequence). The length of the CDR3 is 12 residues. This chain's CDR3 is CSGGELYNEQFF. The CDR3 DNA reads TGCAGCGGGGGGGAATTATACAATGAGCAGTTCTTC.

Written as DNA, the CDR3 is TGTGCCAGCAGCCCAGCGGGGGGTTTCGCAGATACGCAGTATTTT. Protein: CASSPAGGFADTQYF. The rearrangement links TRBV7-2 to TRBJ2-3, with 9 bases that match TRBD2. The V gene end was trimmed by 5 bases and the J gene end by 4 bases; junction bases not matched to a gene: 7. CDR1 is SGHTA and CDR2 is FQGNSA in the germline V gene. The CDR3 is 15 amino acids.

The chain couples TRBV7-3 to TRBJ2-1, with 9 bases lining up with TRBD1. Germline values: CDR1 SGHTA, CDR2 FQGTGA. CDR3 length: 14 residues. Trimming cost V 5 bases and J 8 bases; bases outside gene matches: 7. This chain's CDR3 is CASSPGTGKDEQFF. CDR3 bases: TGTGCCAGCAGCCCCGGGACAGGGAAGGATGAGCAGTTCTTC.

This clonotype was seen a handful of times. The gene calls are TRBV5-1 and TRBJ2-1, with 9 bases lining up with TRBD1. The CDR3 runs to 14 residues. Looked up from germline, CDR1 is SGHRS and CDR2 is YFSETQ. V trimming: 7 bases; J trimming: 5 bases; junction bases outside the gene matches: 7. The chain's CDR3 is CASYAGTGNNEQFF. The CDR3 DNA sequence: TGCGCCAGCTACGCCGGGACAGGGAACAATGAGCAGTTCTTC.

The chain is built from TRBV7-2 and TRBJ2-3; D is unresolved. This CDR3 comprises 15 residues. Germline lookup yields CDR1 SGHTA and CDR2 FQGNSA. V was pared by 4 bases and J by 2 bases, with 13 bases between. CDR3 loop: CASSSRSENTDTQYF. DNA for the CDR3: TGTGCCAGCAGCTCTCGCAGTGAAAACACAGATACGCAGTATTTT.

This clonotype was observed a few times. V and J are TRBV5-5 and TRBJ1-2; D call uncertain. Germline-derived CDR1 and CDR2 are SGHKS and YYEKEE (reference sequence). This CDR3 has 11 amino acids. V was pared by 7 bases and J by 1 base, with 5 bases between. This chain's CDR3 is CASGNNYGYTF. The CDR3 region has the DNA TGTGCCAGCGGGAATAACTATGGCTACACCTTC.

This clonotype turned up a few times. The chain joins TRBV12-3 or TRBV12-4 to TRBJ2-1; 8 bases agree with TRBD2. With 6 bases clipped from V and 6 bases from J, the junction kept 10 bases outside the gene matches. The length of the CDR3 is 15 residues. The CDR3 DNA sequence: TGTGCCAGCAGCCCCGGGGATAGCGGGGCCAATGAGCAGTTCTTC. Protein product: CASSPGDSGANEQFF.

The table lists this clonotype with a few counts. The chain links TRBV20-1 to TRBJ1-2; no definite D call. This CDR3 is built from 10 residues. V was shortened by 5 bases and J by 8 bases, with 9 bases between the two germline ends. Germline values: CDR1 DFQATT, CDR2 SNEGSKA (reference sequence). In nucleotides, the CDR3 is TGCAGTGCTGGCGGACCCGGCTACACCTTC. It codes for CSAGGPGYTF.

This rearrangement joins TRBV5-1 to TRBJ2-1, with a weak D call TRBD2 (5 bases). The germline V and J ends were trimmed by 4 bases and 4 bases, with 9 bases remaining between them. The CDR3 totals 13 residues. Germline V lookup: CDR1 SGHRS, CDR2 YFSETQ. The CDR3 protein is CASSEAEYNEQFF. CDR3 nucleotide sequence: TGCGCCAGCAGCGAAGCGGAGTACAATGAGCAGTTCTTC.

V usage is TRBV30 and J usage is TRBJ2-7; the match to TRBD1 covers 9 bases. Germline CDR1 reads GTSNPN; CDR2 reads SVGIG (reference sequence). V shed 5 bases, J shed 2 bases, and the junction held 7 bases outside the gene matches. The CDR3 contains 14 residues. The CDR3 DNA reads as TGTGCCTGGGCCCCCGGGACAGGGACCTACGAGCAGTACTTC. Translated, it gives CAWAPGTGTYEQYF.

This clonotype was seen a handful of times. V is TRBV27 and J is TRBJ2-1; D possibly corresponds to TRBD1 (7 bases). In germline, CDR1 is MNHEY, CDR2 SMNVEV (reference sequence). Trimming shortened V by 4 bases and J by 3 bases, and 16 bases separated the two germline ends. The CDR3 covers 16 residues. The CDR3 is CASSSETGTYYNEQFF. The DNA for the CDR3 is TGTGCCAGCAGTTCAGAGACAGGGACTTACTACAATGAGCAGTTCTTC.

The CDR3 loop reads CASSSKDFGAYEQYF. The CDR3 DNA sequence: TGTGCCAGCAGCTCGAAGGACTTCGGTGCCTACGAGCAGTACTTC. This rearrangement joins TRBV7-9 to TRBJ2-7; a weak D match, TRBD2 (5 bases). Trimming left V 4 bases short and J 2 bases short, with 15 bases between. The CDR3 length is 15 residues. CDR1 and CDR2 (germline): SEHNR, FQNEAQ (reference sequence).

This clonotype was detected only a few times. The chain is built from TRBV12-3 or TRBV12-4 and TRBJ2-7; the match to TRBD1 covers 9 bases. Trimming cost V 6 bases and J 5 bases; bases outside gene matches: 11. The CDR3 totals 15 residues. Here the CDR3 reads CASSRNPGQGHEQYF. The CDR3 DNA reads TGTGCCAGCAGCCGTAATCCGGGACAGGGTCACGAGCAGTACTTC.